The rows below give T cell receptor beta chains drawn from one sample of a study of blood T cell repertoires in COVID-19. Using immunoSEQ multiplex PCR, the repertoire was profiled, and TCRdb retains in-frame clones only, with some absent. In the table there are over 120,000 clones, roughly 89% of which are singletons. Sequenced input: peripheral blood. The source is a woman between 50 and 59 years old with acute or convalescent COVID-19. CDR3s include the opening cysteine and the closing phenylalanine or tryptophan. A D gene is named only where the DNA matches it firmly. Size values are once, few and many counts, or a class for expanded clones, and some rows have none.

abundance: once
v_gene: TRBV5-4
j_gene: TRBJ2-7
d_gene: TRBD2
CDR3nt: TGTGCCAGCACTACGTTGGACGGGAGGGCCAACCCCTCCTCCTACGAGCAGTACTTC
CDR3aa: CASTTLDGRANPSSYEQYF

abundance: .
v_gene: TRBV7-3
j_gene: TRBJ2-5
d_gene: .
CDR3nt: TGTGCCAGCAGCTCCCTACAGGCCGCTTGGGAGACCCAGTACTTC
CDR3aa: CASSSLQAAWETQYF

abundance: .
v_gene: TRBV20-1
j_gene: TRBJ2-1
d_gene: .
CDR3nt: TGCAGTGCTAGTATTGGGGGCAGCGAGCAGTTCTTC
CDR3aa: CSASIGGSEQFF

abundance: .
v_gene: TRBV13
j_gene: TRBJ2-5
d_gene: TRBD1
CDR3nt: TGTGCCAGCAGCAAGGGACAGGGAGGTGGAGAGACCCAGTACTTC
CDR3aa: CASSKGQGGGETQYF

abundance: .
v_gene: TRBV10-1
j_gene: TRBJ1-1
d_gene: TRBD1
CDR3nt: TGCGCCAGCAGAGAGACAGGGGAACACACTGAAGCTTTCTTT
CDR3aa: CASRETGEHTEAFF

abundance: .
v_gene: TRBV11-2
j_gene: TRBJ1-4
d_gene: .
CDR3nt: TGTGCCAGCAGCTTAGATGGCTCAACTAATGAAAAACTGTTTTTT
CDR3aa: CASSLDGSTNEKLFF

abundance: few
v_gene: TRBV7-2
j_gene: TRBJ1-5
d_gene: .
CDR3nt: TGTGCCAGCAGCTTTACATTCGGGAATCAGCCCCAGCATTTT
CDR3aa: CASSFTFGNQPQHF

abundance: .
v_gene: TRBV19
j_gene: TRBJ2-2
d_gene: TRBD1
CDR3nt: TGTGCCAGTTGGACAGGGAGCATCGTCACCGGGGAGCTGTTTTTT
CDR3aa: CASWTGSIVTGELFF

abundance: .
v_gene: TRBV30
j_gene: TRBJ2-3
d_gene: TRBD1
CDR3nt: TGTGCCTGGAGTCTACAGGGGGCTTTAGACACAGATACGCAGTATTTT
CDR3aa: CAWSLQGALDTDTQYF

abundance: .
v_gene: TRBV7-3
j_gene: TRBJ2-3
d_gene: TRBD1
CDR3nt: TGTGCCAGCAGCTTCGACAGGGGGCCCACAGATACGCAGTATTTT
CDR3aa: CASSFDRGPTDTQYF

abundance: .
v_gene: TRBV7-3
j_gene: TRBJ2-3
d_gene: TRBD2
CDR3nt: TGTGCCAGCAGCTTACGGACTAGCGGGAGAGGTGCAGATACGCAGTATTTT
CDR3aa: CASSLRTSGRGADTQYF

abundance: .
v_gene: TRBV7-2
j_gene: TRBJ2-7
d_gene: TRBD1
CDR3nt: TGTGCCAGCAGCGAGGAGTCCCCCGGGACAGGGATCTCCTACGAGCAGTACTTC
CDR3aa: CASSEESPGTGISYEQYF

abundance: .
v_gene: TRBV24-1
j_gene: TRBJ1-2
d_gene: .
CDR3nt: TGTGCCACCAGTGACTTAGGACTGAACTATGGCTACACCTTC
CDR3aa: CATSDLGLNYGYTF

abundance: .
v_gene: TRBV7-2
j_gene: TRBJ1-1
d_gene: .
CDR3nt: TGTGCCAGCAGCTACTCCGGGGTCATGAACACTGAAGCTTTCTTT
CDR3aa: CASSYSGVMNTEAFF

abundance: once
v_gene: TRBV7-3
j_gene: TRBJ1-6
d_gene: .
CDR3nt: TGTGCCAGCAGTTTACAGGGTCAAAATTCACCCCTCCACTTT
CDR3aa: CASSLQGQNSPLHF

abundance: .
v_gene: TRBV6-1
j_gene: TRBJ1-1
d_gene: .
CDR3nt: TGTGCCAGCAGTGAACTAGTTGGTAGTAACCAAGCTTTCTTT
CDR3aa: CASSELVGSNQAFF

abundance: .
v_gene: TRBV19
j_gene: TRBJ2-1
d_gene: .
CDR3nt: TGTGCCAGTAGCCTCAGTGACAATGAGCAGTTCTTC
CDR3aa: CASSLSDNEQFF

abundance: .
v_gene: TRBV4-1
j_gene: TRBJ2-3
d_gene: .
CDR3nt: TGCGCCAGCAGCTTAAGGGGGGGCAGCACAGATACGCAGTATTTT
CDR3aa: CASSLRGGSTDTQYF

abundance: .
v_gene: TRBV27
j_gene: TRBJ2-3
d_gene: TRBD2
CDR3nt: TGTGCCAGCAGTCCACTAGCGGCCTTCACAGATACGCAGTATTTT
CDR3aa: CASSPLAAFTDTQYF

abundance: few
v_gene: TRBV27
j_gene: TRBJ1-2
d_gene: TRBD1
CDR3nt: TGTGCCAGCAAGGGACAGTTGGCTAACTATGGCTACACCTTC
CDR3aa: CASKGQLANYGYTF

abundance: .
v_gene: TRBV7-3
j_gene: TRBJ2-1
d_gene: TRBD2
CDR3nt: TGTGCCAGCAGCTTAGCTAGCGGCCGTTGGGATGAGCAGTTCTTC
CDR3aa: CASSLASGRWDEQFF

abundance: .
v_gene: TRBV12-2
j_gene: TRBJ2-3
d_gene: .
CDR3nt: TGTGCAAGTCGCTTAGTGCAGGGACAGGGGGATGCAGATACGCAGTATTTT
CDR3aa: CASRLVQGQGDADTQYF

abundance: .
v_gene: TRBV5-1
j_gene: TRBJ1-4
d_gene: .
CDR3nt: TGCGCCAGCAGCTTACAGGGTGGGGAAAAACTGTTTTTT
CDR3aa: CASSLQGGEKLFF

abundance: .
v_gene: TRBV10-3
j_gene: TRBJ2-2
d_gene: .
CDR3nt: TGTGCCACTAGCGGGACAGGCCAGAACACCGGGGAGCTGTTTTTT
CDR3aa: CATSGTGQNTGELFF

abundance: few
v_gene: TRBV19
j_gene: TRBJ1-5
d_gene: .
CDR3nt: TGTGCCAGTAGTATAGTACAGGCTGTAGAGCCCCAGCATTTT
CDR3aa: CASSIVQAVEPQHF

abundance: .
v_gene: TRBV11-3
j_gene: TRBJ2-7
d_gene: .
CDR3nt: TGTGCCAGCAGCTCCGGACAGTACGAGCAGTACTTC
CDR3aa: CASSSGQYEQYF

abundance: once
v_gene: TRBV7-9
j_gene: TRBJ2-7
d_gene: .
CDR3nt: TGTGCCAGCAGCCCCCTATATCCTTACGAGCAGTACTTC
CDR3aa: CASSPLYPYEQYF

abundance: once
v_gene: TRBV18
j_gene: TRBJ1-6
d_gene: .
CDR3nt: TGTGCCAGCTCACCTGGGGGCACCACTAATTCACCCCTCCACTTT
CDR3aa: CASSPGGTTNSPLHF

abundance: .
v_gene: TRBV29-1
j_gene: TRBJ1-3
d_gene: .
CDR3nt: TGCAGCGTTCAGGTCCCACCTGGAAACACCATATATTTT
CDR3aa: CSVQVPPGNTIYF

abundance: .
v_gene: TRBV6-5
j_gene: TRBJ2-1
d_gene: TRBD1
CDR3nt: TGTGCCAGCAGTTCGCGGACAGGCTTATACAATGAGCAGTTCTTC
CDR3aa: CASSSRTGLYNEQFF

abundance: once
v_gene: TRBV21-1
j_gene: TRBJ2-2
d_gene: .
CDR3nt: TGTGCCAGCAGCAAACGCAGGGGGCGCGGCACCGGGGAGCTGTTTTTT
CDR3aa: CASSKRRGRGTGELFF

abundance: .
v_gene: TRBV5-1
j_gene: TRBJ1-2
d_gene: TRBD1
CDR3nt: TGCGCCAGCAGCTCGGGGACAGGGGGCGCCGTGGACGGCTACACCTTC
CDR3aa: CASSSGTGGAVDGYTF

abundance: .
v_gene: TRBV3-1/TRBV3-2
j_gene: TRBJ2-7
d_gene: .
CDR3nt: TGTGCCAGCAGCCAGCTATTCGAGCAGTACTTC
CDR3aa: CASSQLFEQYF

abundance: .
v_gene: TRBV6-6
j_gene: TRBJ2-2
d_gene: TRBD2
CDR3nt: TGTGCCTGCGGGGAGGGGCGTGCCGGGGAGCTGTTTTTT
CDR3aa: CACGEGRAGELFF

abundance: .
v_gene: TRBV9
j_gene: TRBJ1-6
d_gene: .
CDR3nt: TGTGCCAGCAGCGTAGGTGAGGGAAGGTCCTCCTATAATTCACCCCTCCACTTT
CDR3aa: CASSVGEGRSSYNSPLHF

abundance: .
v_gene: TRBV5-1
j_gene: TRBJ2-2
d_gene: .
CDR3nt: TGCGCCAGCAGCTTAGCAGGGTTGTACACCGGGGAGCTGTTTTTT
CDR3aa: CASSLAGLYTGELFF

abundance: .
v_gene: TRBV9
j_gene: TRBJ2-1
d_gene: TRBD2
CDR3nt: TGTGCCAGCAGCGTAGGGATAAGCGGGAGTCCACCTGACAATGAGCAGTTCTTC
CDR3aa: CASSVGISGSPPDNEQFF

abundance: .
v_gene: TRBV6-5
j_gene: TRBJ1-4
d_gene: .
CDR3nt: TGTGCCAGCAGGTCAGAGGTTAATGAAAAACTGTTTTTT
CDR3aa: CASRSEVNEKLFF

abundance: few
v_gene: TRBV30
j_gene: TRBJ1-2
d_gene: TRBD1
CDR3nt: TGTGCCTGGAGCGCGGGACAGGGGGTTTCGGGCTACACCTTC
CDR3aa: CAWSAGQGVSGYTF

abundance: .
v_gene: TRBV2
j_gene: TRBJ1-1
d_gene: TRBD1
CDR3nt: TGTGCCAGCAGTCTCCGACAGGGGACTGAAGCTTTCTTT
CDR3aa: CASSLRQGTEAFF

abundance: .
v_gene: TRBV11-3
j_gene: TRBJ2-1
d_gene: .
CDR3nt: TGTGCCAGCAGCTTATCCGGGAGCGATGAGCAGTTCTTC
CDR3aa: CASSLSGSDEQFF

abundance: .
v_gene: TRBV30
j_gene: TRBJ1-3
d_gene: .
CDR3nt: TGTGCCTGGAGTATAACTGGAAACACCATATATTTT
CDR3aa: CAWSITGNTIYF

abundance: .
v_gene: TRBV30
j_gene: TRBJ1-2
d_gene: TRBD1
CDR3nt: TGTGCCTGGAGGCGAGGACAGGTAGCTAACTATGGCTACACCTTC
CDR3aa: CAWRRGQVANYGYTF

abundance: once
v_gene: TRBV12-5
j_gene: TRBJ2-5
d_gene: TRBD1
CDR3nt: TGTGCTAGTGGTCAAGGACAGGGGGAGACCCAGTACTTC
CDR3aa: CASGQGQGETQYF

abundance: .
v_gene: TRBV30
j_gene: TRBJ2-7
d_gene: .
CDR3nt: TGTGCCTGGAGTGGCCAGGGCTACGAGCAGTACTTC
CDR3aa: CAWSGQGYEQYF

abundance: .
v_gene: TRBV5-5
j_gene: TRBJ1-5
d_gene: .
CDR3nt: TGTGCCAGCAGCTTGAGTTCGACAGTGAGCAATCAGCCCCAGCATTTT
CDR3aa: CASSLSSTVSNQPQHF

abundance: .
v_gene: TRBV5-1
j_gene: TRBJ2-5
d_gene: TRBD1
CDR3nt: TGCGCCAGCAGCTCCGGGACAGATACCAGAGAGACCCAGTACTTC
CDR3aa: CASSSGTDTRETQYF

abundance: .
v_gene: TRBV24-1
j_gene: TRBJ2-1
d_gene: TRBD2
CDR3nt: TGTGCCACCAGTGTCACTCCCAAGGCTAGCGGGGGACCGGGGAATGAGCAGTTCTTC
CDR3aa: CATSVTPKASGGPGNEQFF

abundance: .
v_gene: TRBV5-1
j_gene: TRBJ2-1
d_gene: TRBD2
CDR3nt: TGCGCCAGCAGCTGGGCAGCGGGGGGGCCGGGGGAGCAGTTCTTC
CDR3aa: CASSWAAGGPGEQFF

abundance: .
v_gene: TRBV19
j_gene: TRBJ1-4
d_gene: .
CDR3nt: TGTGCCAGTAGTATTGGGGGGGATAATGAAAAACTGTTTTTT
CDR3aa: CASSIGGDNEKLFF

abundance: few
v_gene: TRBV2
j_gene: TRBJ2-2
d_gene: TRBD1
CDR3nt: TGTGCCAGCAGACTGCAGGGGGCGGCCGGGGAGCTGTTTTTT
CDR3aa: CASRLQGAAGELFF

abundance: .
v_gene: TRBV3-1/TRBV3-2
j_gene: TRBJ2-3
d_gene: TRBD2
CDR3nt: TGTGCCAGCAGCCCTTTAGCGGGGGAGCCCACAGATACGCAGTATTTT
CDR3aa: CASSPLAGEPTDTQYF

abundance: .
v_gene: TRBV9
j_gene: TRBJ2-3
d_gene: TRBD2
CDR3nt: TGTGCCAGCAGCTCTACTGGACTAGACACAGATACGCAGTATTTT
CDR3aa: CASSSTGLDTDTQYF